The next 10 T cell receptor beta chains were all read from a single sample in a study of T cell repertoires in cytomegalovirus infection. TCRdb re-called the reads with MiXCR, one entry per CDR3 protein. The sample includes approximately 750,000 distinct CDR3 sequences, less than 40% of them seen just once. Input material: PBMCs. All receptors come from a human donor in good health (CMV status not recorded). Some clones in this sample may be carry-over from other donors' samples.

The genes are TRBV6-5 and TRBJ1-5; possibly TRBD1 for D (5 bases). With 5 bases removed from V and 0 bases from J, the gap between germline ends came to 11 bases. Germline values: CDR1 MNHEY, CDR2 SVGAGI. The CDR3 is made up of 15 amino acids. Written as DNA, the CDR3 is TGTGCCAGCAGTCATGACAGCTATAGCAATCAGCCCCAGCATTTT. Its translation: CASSHDSYSNQPQHF.

This clonotype was detected only a few times. This chain links TRBV11-3 with TRBJ2-5; 9 positions match TRBD1. This CDR3 spans 15 amino acids. V trimming: 4 bases; J trimming: 2 bases; junction bases outside the gene matches: 5. Germline CDR1 and CDR2: SGHNT and YENEEA. The CDR3 DNA follows: TGTGCCAGCAGCTCTGGGACAGGGTTACAAGAGACCCAGTACTTC. Protein product: CASSSGTGLQETQYF.

This clonotype was counted between two and nine times. The V gene is TRBV10-3, the J gene TRBJ1-2; D is possibly TRBD1 (6 bases). This CDR3 comprises 16 residues. Germline V lookup: CDR1 ENHRY, CDR2 SYGVKD. V lost 5 bases, J lost 0 bases, and 16 bases lay in between. The CDR3 DNA reads as TGTGCCATCAGTCCGCCCCGGACAGCACCTAACTATGGCTACACCTTC. Translation gives CAISPPRTAPNYGYTF.

The V call is TRBV24-1, the J call TRBJ1-2, with TRBD1 matching 7 bases. Germline V gene sequence: CDR1 KGHDR, CDR2 SFDVKD. The CDR3 has 15 residues. V lost 4 bases, J lost 2 bases, and 6 bases stayed unmatched. The CDR3 is CATSDRQGGNYGYTF. The DNA for the CDR3 is TGTGCCACCAGTGACCGACAGGGAGGGAACTATGGCTACACCTTC.

This chain joins TRBV30 and TRBJ1-3, with D unclear. Germline CDR1 GTSNPN, CDR2 SVGIG (reference sequence). CDR3 size: 11 residues. Trimming stripped 4 bases from V and 4 bases from J, with 5 bases between. The CDR3 DNA is TGTGCCTGGAACCCAGGAAACACCATATATTTT. Translation: CAWNPGNTIYF.

This sequence joins TRBV6-2 or TRBV6-3 and TRBJ2-7; a possible D gene is TRBD2 (5 bases). V dropped 2 bases and J dropped 3 bases, with 8 bases sitting between them. This CDR3 has 13 residues. Germline V CDR1 and CDR2: MNHEY, SVGEGT. CDR3 sequence (DNA): TGTGCCAGCAGTTACGGGCGGGTCTACGAGCAGTACTTC. This encodes CASSYGRVYEQYF.

In this sample, this clonotype turned up once. A much larger clonotype is one base distant, so this may be a read error. The CDR3 carries no conserved terminal phenylalanine or tryptophan, so it likely arises from a read error. The V and J genes are TRBV7-2 and TRBJ2-7; TRBD1 agrees at 9 bases. Unmatched junction bases numbered 6, after V lost 3 bases and J lost 3 bases. CDR1 SGHTA and CDR2 FQGNSA come from the germline V gene. The CDR3 loop spans 15 amino acids. For the CDR3, the DNA is TGTGCCAGCAGCTTGGCGACAGGGGGGGGCTACGAGCAGTACATC. It yields the protein CASSLATGGGYEQYI.

The chain employs TRBV7-6 and TRBJ1-6, with D possibly TRBD1 on 6 matching bases. The CDR3 sequence is 14 residues long. Germline V gives CDR1 SGHVS, CDR2 FNYEAQ. V dropped 6 bases and J dropped 9 bases, with 15 bases sitting between them. The CDR3: CASSSTGMRSPLHF. For the CDR3, the DNA is TGTGCCAGCAGTTCCACAGGGATGCGTTCACCCCTCCACTTT.

The V call is TRBV28, the J call TRBJ1-2; D may be TRBD1 (5 bases). This CDR3 is built from 12 residues. V lost 11 bases to trimming and J lost 4 bases, with 14 bases between them. The germline gives CDR1 MDHEN, CDR2 SYDVKM. The chain's CDR3 is CAVRVKFYGYTF. As DNA, the CDR3 is TGTGCCGTCAGGGTAAAGTTCTATGGCTACACCTTC.

This clonotype turned up a few times. The V call is TRBV23-1, the J call TRBJ1-5; TRBD1 aligns across 7 bases. TRBV23-1 is classed as an ORF, of uncertain function. The CDR3 extends over 16 amino acids. Losses at the gene ends were 0 bases for V and 2 bases for J; bases not matched to a gene: 4. CDR3 sequence reads: CASSQSTGQGNQPQHF. In nucleotides, the CDR3 is TGCGCCAGCAGTCAATCGACAGGGCAGGGCAATCAGCCCCAGCATTTT.